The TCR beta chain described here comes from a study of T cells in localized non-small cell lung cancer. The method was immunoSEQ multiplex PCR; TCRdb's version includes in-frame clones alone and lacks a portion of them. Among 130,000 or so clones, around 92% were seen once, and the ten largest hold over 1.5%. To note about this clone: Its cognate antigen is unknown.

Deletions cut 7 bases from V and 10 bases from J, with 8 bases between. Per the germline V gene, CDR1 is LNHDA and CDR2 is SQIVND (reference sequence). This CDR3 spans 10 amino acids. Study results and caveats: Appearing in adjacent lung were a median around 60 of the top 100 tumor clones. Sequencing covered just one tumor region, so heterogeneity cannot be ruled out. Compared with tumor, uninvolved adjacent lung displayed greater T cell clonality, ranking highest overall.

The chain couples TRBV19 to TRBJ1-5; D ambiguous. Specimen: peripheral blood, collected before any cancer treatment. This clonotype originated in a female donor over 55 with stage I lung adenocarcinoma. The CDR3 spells CASNDGPQHF. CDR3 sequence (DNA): TGTGCCAGTAATGATGGTCCCCAGCATTTT.